This TCR beta chain was identified in a study of blood T cell repertoires in COVID-19 (dated by TCRdb to between 2020 and 2021). Background on the whole study: Samples covering the acute and convalescent phases of COVID-19 were provided by collaborators in the United States, Italy and Spain. A freely available public database, intended as a resource for researchers studying the immune response to SARS-CoV-2, is where the repertoires were released. The prospective study material was composed of cDNA or gDNA derived from T cells, B-cell-depleted T cells, or PBMCs. Where available, HLA class I and class II types were obtained from metadata supplied by the sample provider rather than from assay-based typing. Nearly every sample came with metadata listing a de-identified subject ID, COVID-19 status, age in years and sex. Samples came from the ongoing ImmuneRACE study (first 160 participants) plus 1,254 subjects from 6 global collaborators. Deeply sampled blood TCRbeta repertoires from subjects exposed to, actively infected with, or recovered from COVID-19 were included in the dataset.

Results and caveats for the whole study, not just this receptor: The quantity of clinical and demographic metadata differed by source and by participant and was supplied without curation.

Trimming removed 4 bases from V and 2 bases from J; the gene matches leave 7 bases unexplained. CDR1 and CDR2 were assigned from the germline V gene (reference sequence) as GTSNPN and SVGIG. The CDR3 has 14 amino acids, counting the end cysteine and phenylalanine. Only CDR3 DNA is held: 42 bases, read in frame from base 1. This clone was seen only once. The target of this receptor is not known. No qualities accompany the bases; no much larger clone lies one base away. Another Seattle source contributed samples from volunteer blood donors who had recovered from COVID-19. The collaborating institutions used their own protocols to collect whole blood in K2EDTA tubes. For TCRbeta analysis, collaborator samples were shipped as frozen whole blood, as isolated PBMCs, or as DNA extracted from either sample type. TCRbeta CDR3 regions were amplified from genomic DNA using the immunoSEQ Assay, a bias-controlled multiplex PCR. The authors' pipeline ran thus. The number of nucleated cells in each sample was estimated by amplification of reference gene primers within the assay. To quantify the absolute abundance of each unique TCRbeta CDR3 rearrangement, sequence reads were collapsed and filtered. For each sample, productive Simpson clonality was calculated as the square root of Simpson's diversity index over productive rearrangements. Held by TCRdb, this immuneACCESS table contains in-frame sequences only and omits some clones. Under half of the omission traces to an unresolved V gene where checked; the cause of the rest is unknown. V and J calls and clone size are given by that table; D and trimming were obtained from the DNA. Counted in this sample were a few hundred thousand clones; roughly 90% of them appeared once. Roughly 2% of the sample belongs to the ten largest clones.

The chain is assembled from TRBV30 and TRBJ2-7; TRBD1 aligns with 8 central bases. Material: peripheral blood. This sequence was found in a woman aged 50 to 65 who had recovered from COVID-19. The CDR3 reads as follows: CAWTRTGFTYEQYF. The bases are TGTGCCTGGACCCGGACAGGGTTTACCTACGAGCAGTACTTC.